The 3 T cell receptor beta chains reported below all come from one sample, sequenced in a study of T cells in Graves' hyperthyroidism and ophthalmopathy. There were TCR beta CDR3 regions amplified from RNA transcripts. In the first-round RT-PCR of the TCR CDR3, the HTBI primer set was used. TCRdb re-analysed the multiplex PCR reads in MiXCR, keeping a single row per CDR3 protein. Seen here are approximately 420,000 distinct CDR3 sequences, approximately 13% observed once, and the top ten hold about 5%. Material for sequencing was blood. These receptors were collected from a woman under 30 with Graves' hyperthyroidism.

There are many counts of this clonotype. This sequence joins TRBV6-4 and TRBJ2-3, with 7 bases matching TRBD2. The trim removed 5 bases at V and 1 base at J, leaving 3 bases unmatched. In germline, CDR1 is MRHNA, CDR2 SNTAGT. This CDR3 region has 14 residues. The CDR3 region has the DNA TGTGCCAGCAGTTTAACTAGCGGCACAGATACGCAGTATTTT. Protein: CASSLTSGTDTQYF.

This clonotype has at least ten counts. The chain employs TRBV30 and TRBJ1-6, with D hard to call. Germline CDR1 and CDR2: GTSNPN and SVGIG (reference sequence). The CDR3 has 13 amino acids. V lost 3 bases and J lost 10, with 13 bases in between. The CDR3 coding sequence is TGTGCCTGGAGATCGGTTCTGCGCTCACCCCTCCACTTT. This sequence encodes CAWRSVLRSPLHF.

This clonotype was counted ten times or more. V gene TRBV6-1 combines with J gene TRBJ1-5; D might be TRBD1 (6 bases). Trimming shortened V by 6 bases and J by 0 bases, and 15 bases separated the two germline ends. This CDR3 has 16 residues. From germline, CDR1 is MNHNS and CDR2 SASEGT. CDR3 nucleotides: TGTGCCAGCAGAAGTCCCCAGGGGCTTAGCAATCAGCCCCAGCATTTT. As protein: CASRSPQGLSNQPQHF.